The source of this TCR beta chain is a study of spatial heterogeneity in lung cancer. Time point denoted: sample taken at primary tumor resection. Whole RNA, isolated from tumor, nontumor lung or frozen PBMC, was sequenced without prior sorting. In this sample, this clonotype turned up a few times. The germline V gene has CDR1 MNHEY and CDR2 SVGAGI. The V gene lost 6 bases and the J gene lost 9 bases, with 18 bases spanning the gap. The CDR3 has 14 residues. TCRdb used MiXCR to reprocess the 5' RACE reads, holding one entry per CDR3 protein. The sample yields 50,000 to 75,000 distinct CDR3 sequences, nearly 6.5% seen once.

Here the sequenced sample was PBMCs, taken at surgery. This clonotype was obtained from a female donor with early-stage non-small cell lung cancer. The chain has TRBV6-5 and TRBJ2-1; no firm D call. The CDR3 DNA follows: TGTGCCAGCAGGGACCCGGCTGCTGGCGGTGAGCAGTTCTTC. This encodes CASRDPAAGGEQFF.